This TCR beta chain stems from a study of low-dose radiotherapy and immunotherapy resistance in tumors. This clonotype has at least ten counts. Primers used for first-strand cDNA, a TRAV- and TRBV-specific set, covered both alpha and beta chains. PCR amplification of the TCRs was performed with Phusion for approximately 20 PCR cycles, and it relied on a constant-region primer together with a V-primer adapter. In TCRdb, the reads were re-called with MiXCR into one record per CDR3 protein. The sample records 35,000 to 50,000 distinct CDR3 sequences, about a third being singletons. This CDR3 contains 18 residues. Indicated time point: before trial treatment. The donors, trial participants, received nivolumab, ipilimumab, aspirin, low-dose cyclophosphamide and low-dose radiotherapy.

The source material was PBMCs, sampled before treatment. This receptor was obtained from a male donor with gallbladder cancer. The chain links TRBV21-1 to TRBJ2-2; no check of the table's D call, TRBD2, against the DNA was made. TRBV21-1 represents a pseudogene. This chain's CDR3 is CASSKDSVGLVCSGELFF. DNA of the CDR3: TGTGCCAGCAGCAAAGACTCGGTGGGACTAGTTTGTTCCGGGGAGCTGTTTTTT.